This T cell receptor beta chain comes out of a study of shared clonotypes between healthy human individuals. Remarks on this clone: In the same sample, other DNA sequences code for this CDR3.

V lost 6 bases to trimming and J lost 0 bases, with 6 bases between them. The germline CDR1 and CDR2 sequences are KGHSH and LQKENI. The CDR3 spans 14 residues. Clones were read by immunoSEQ multiplex PCR, and TCRdb kept only the in-frame ones, dropping some. The table has roughly 1 million clones, roughly 70% seen once. From CD4+ cells came CD45RA+ naive and CD45RA-negative memory subsets. The source of this sequence is a man aged 18 to 29 in good health. Sequencing was performed on memory CD4+ T cells sorted from blood. The subset: CD45RA-negative fraction. The chain couples TRBV18 to TRBJ1-6, with no clear D. The CDR3 bases are TGTGCCAGCTCCCAGAGCTCCTATAATTCACCCCTCCACTTT. This encodes CASSQSSYNSPLHF.